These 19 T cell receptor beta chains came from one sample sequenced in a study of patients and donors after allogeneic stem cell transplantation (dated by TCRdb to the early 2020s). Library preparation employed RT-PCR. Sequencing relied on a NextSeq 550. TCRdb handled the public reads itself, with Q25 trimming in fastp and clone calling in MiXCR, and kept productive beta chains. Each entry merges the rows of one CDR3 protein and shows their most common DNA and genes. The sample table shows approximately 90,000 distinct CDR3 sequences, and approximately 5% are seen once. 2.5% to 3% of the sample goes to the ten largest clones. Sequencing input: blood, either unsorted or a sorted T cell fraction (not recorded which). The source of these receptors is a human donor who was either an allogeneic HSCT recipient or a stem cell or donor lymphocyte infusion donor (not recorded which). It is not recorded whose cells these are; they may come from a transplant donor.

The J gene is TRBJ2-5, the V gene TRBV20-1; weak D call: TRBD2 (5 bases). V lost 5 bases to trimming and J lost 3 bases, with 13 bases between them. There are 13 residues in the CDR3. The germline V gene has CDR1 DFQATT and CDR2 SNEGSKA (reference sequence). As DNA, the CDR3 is TGCAGTGCTGCCCGGGAAAATAAAGAGACCCAGTACTTC. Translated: CSAARENKETQYF.

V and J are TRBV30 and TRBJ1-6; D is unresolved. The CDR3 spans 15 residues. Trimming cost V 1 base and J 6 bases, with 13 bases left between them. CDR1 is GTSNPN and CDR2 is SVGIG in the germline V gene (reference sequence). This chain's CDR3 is CAWSGGTVTNSPLHF. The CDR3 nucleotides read TGTGCCTGGAGTGGAGGCACAGTGACTAATTCACCCCTCCACTTT.

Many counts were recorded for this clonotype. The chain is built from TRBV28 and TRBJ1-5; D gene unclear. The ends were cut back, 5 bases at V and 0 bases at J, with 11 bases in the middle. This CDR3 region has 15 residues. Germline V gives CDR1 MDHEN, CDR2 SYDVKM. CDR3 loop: CASSQTADSNQPQHF. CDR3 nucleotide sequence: TGTGCCAGCAGTCAAACAGCGGATAGCAATCAGCCCCAGCATTTT.

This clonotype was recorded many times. DNA of the CDR3: TGTGCCAGCAGTACTAGCGGGAGGGGCCAGTACTTC. It codes for CASSTSGRGQYF. The genes are TRBV12-3 or TRBV12-4 and TRBJ2-5; 13 nucleotides line up with TRBD2. The V gene end was trimmed by 5 bases and the J gene end by 10 bases; junction bases not matched to a gene: 1. This CDR3 is built from 12 residues.

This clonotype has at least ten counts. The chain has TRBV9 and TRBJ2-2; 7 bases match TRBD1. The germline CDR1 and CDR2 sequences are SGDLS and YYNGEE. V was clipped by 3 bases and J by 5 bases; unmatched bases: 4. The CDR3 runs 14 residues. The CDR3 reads CASSATGLTGELFF. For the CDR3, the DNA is TGTGCCAGCAGCGCGACAGGGCTGACCGGGGAGCTGTTTTTT.

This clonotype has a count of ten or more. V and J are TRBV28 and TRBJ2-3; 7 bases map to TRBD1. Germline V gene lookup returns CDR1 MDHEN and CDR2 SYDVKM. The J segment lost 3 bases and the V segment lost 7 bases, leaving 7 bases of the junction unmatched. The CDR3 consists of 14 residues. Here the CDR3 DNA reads TGTGCCAGCACCATGGGACAGTTGACAGATACGCAGTATTTT. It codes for CASTMGQLTDTQYF.

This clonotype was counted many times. The CDR3 coding sequence is TGTGCCAGCAGCCAAGTTACTTCAAGCCACCGGGACAGGGATTCACCCCTCCACTTT. Translating it yields CASSQVTSSHRDRDSPLHF. This chain links TRBV4-2 with TRBJ1-6; 9 bases map to TRBD1. The CDR3 totals 19 residues. Germline V gene sequence: CDR1 LGHNA, CDR2 YNFKEQ. With 1 base clipped from V and 8 bases from J, the junction kept 15 bases outside the gene matches.

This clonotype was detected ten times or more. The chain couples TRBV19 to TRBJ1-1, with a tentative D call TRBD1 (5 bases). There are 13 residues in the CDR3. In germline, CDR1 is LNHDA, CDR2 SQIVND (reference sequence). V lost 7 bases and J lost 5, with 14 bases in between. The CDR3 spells CASTMGTQTEAFF. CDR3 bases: TGTGCCAGTACCATGGGGACGCAAACTGAAGCTTTCTTT.

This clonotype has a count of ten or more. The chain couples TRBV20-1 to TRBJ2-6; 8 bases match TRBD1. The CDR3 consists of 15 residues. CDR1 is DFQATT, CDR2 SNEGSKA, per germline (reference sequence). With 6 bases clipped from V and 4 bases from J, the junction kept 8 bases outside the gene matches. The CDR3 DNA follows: TGCAGTGCCAAACCAGGGGGCGGAGGGGCCAACGTCCTGACTTTC. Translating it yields CSAKPGGGGANVLTF.

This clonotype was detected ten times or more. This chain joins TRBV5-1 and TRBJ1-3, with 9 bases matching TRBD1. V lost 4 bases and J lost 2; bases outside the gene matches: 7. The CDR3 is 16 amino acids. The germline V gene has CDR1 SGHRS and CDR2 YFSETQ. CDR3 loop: CASSLSGQGTGNTIYF. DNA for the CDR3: TGCGCCAGCAGCCTTTCTGGACAGGGGACTGGAAACACCATATATTTT. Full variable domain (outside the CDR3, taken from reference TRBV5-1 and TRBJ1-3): KAGVTQTPRYLIKTRGQQVTLSCSPISGHRSVSWYQQTPGQGLQFLFEYFSETQRNKGNFPGRFSGRQFSNSRSEMNVSTLELGDSALYLCASSLSGQGTGNTIYFGEGSWLTVV.

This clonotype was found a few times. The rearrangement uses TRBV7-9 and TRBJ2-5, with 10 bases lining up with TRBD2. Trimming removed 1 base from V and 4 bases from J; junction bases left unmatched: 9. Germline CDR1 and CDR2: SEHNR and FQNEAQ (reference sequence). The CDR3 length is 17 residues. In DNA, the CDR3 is TGTGCCAGCAGCTTAGTGTCTAGCGGGAGTAGGGGAGAGACCCAGTACTTC. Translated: CASSLVSSGSRGETQYF.

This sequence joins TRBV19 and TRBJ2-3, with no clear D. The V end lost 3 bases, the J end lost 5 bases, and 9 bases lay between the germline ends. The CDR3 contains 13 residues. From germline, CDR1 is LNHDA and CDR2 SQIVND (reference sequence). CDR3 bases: TGTGCCAGTAGTATTACGGTCGGAGATACGCAGTATTTT. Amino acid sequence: CASSITVGDTQYF.

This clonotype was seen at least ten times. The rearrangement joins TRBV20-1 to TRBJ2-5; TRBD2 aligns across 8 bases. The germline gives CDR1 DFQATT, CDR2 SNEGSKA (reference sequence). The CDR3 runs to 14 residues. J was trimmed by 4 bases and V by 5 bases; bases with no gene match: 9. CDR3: CSAPSGYSIETQYF. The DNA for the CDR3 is TGCAGTGCTCCTAGCGGGTACTCTATAGAGACCCAGTACTTC.

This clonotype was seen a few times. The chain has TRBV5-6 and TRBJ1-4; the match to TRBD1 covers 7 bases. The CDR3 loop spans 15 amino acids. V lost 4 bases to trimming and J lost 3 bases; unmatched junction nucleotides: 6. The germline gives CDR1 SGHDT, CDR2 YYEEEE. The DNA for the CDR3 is TGTGCCAGCAGCCCAGGGGGGAACTCTAATGAAAAACTGTTTTTT. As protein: CASSPGGNSNEKLFF.

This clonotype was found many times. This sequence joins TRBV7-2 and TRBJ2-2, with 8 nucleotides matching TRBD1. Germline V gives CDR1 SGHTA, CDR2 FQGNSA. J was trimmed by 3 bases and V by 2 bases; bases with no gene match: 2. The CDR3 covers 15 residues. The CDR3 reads CASSLNRGDTGELFF. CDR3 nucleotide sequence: TGTGCCAGCAGCTTAAACAGGGGGGACACCGGGGAGCTGTTTTTT.

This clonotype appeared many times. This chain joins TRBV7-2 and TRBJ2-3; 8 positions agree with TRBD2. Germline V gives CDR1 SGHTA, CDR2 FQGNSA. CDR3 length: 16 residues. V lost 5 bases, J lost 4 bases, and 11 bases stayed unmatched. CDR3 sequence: CASSTQAGGRADTQYF. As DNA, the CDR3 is TGTGCCAGCAGCACCCAGGCGGGAGGTCGGGCAGATACGCAGTATTTT. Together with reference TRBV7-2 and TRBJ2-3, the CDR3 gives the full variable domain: GAGVSQSPSNKVTEKGKDVELRCDPISGHTALYWYRQSLGQGLEFLIYFQGNSAPDKSGLPSDRFSAERTGGSVSTLTIQRTQQEDSAVYLCASSTQAGGRADTQYFGPGTRLTVL.

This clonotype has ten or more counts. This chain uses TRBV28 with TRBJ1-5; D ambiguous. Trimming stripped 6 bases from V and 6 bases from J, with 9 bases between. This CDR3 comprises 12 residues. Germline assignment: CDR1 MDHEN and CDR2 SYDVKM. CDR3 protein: CASRTEGQPQHF. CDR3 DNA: TGTGCCAGCAGGACTGAGGGTCAGCCCCAGCATTTT.

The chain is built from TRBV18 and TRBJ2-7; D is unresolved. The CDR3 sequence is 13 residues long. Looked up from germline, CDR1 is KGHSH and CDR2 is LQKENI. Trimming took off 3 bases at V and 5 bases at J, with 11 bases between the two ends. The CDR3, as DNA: TGTGCCAGCTCACCTGACCAAGGCGACGAGCAGTACTTC. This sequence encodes CASSPDQGDEQYF.

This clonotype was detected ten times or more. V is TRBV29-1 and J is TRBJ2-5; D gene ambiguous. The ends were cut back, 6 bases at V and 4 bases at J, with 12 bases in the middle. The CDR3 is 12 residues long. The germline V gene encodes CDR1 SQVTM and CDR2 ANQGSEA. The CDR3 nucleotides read TGCAGCGTAGTCCTCCCAGCAGAGACCCAGTACTTC. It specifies CSVVLPAETQYF.